The clone carrying this TCR beta chain was seen a single time. Profiling relied on immunoSEQ multiplex PCR, and the TCRdb table lists in-frame clones only, not all of them. The data show some 45,000 clones, with around 94% seen just once and roughly 8% held by the top ten. This sample is drawn from a study of cytomegalovirus exposure and HLA in healthy donors. There are 17 residues in the CDR3. V lost 0 bases, J lost 6 bases, and 10 bases stayed unmatched. The germline V gene encodes CDR1 SGHTA and CDR2 FQGNSA. The chain links TRBV7-2 to TRBJ2-3, with 9 bases matching TRBD2. The sample consisted of PBMCs. The receptor comes from a woman aged 18 to 35 in good health and CMV-seropositive. The CDR3 DNA follows: TGTGCCAGCAGCTTAGCGGTGGCGGGAGGGGTCATCGATACGCAGTATTTT. It is translated as CASSLAVAGGVIDTQYF. Complete variable domain (other parts from reference TRBV7-2 and TRBJ2-3): GAGVSQSPSNKVTEKGKDVELRCDPISGHTALYWYRQSLGQGLEFLIYFQGNSAPDKSGLPSDRFSAERTGGSVSTLTIQRTQQEDSAVYLCASSLAVAGGVIDTQYFGPGTRLTVL.